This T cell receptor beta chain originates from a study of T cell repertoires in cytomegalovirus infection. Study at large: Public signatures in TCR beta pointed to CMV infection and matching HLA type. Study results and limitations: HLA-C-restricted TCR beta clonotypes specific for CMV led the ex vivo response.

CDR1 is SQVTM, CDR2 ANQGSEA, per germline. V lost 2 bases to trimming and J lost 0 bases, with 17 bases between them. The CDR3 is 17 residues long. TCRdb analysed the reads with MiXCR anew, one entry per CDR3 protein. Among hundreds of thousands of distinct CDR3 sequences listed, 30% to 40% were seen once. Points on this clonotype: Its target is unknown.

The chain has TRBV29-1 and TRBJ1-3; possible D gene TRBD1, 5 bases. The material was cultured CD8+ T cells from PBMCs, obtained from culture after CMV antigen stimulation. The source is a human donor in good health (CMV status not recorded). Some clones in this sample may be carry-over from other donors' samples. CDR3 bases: TGCAGCGTTGAATTTCCCCGACAGCGACCCTCTGGAAACACCATATATTTT. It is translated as CSVEFPRQRPSGNTIYF.